One sample yielded the 27 T cell receptor beta chains listed below, sequenced in a study of T-cell reconstitution after alpha-beta-depleted transplantation in children. Unique molecular identifiers tagged the TCRbeta library. TCRdb re-derived calls from the PCR reads in MiXCR, one entry per CDR3 protein. The table lists tens of thousands of distinct CDR3 sequences, around 56% of them singletons. Sequences were derived from peripheral blood, sampled before TCRalphabeta/CD19-depleted stem cell transplant. The receptors come from a boy in the first two years of life with SCID, due to receive a stem cell transplant.

The chain has TRBV2 and TRBJ2-3; a weak D match, TRBD2 (7 bases). The V gene's germline CDR1 is SNHLY and CDR2 FYNNEI. This CDR3 is built from 16 residues. V was trimmed by 8 bases and J by 3 bases, leaving 21 bases between them. The CDR3 loop is CASGTSGLGFTDTQYF. The CDR3 coding sequence is TGTGCCAGCGGGACAAGTGGACTAGGGTTTACAGATACGCAGTATTTT. Together with reference TRBV2 and TRBJ2-3, the CDR3 gives the full variable domain: EPEVTQTPSHQVTQMGQEVILRCVPISNHLYFYWYRQILGQKVEFLVSFYNNEISEKSEIFDDQFSVERPDGSNFTLKIRSTKLEDSAMYFCASGTSGLGFTDTQYFGPGTRLTVL.

This clonotype came up many times. The J gene is TRBJ2-7, the V gene TRBV7-2; 13 positions agree with TRBD2. V lost 6 bases and J lost 5; bases outside the gene matches: 7. Looked up from germline, CDR1 is SGHTA and CDR2 is FQGNSA. The CDR3 has 15 residues. The CDR3 nucleotides are TGTGCCAGCAGTCTGACTAGCGGGGGGAGGGACGAGCAGTACTTC. As protein: CASSLTSGGRDEQYF.

This clonotype has just a few counts. The rearrangement links TRBV7-2 to TRBJ2-1; 8 bases are a match to TRBD2. Germline CDR1 and CDR2: SGHTA and FQGNSA. There are 14 residues in the CDR3. Unmatched junction bases numbered 7, after V lost 3 bases and J lost 9 bases. The CDR3 region is CASSFQTSAGEQFF. The CDR3 DNA is TGTGCCAGCAGCTTCCAGACTAGCGCCGGTGAGCAGTTCTTC.

The chain is built from TRBV5-1 and TRBJ2-2, with 12 bases matching TRBD2. Germline CDR1 reads SGHRS; CDR2 reads YFSETQ. V shed 4 bases, J shed 5 bases, and the junction held 3 bases outside the gene matches. This CDR3 is 15 amino acids long. The CDR3 DNA reads as TGCGCCAGCAGCGGGACTAGCGGGCCAACCGGGGAGCTGTTTTTT. Translation: CASSGTSGPTGELFF.

This clonotype was counted many times. The chain uses TRBV7-9 and TRBJ2-3; 12 bases fit TRBD1. The CDR3 has 16 amino acids. After removal of 6 bases from V and 1 base from J, the junction contained 5 bases not matched to a gene. Germline V lookup: CDR1 SEHNR, CDR2 FQNEAQ (reference sequence). CDR3 bases: TGTGCCAGCAGTGTCCGGGACAGGGGGCGCACAGATACGCAGTATTTT. As protein: CASSVRDRGRTDTQYF.

V is TRBV6-2 or TRBV6-3 and J is TRBJ2-7; tentatively, D is TRBD1 (6 bases). The V gene's germline CDR1 is MNHEY and CDR2 SVGEGT. The CDR3 is 15 residues long. The V end was cut by 1 base, the J end by 2 bases, with 12 bases between. The CDR3 region is CASSYWQGSTYEQYF. CDR3 coding DNA: TGTGCCAGCAGTTACTGGCAGGGGTCAACCTACGAGCAGTACTTC.

This clonotype was observed a single time. The chain recombines TRBV20-1 with TRBJ2-3; TRBD2 agrees at 11 bases. Per the germline V gene, CDR1 is DFQATT and CDR2 is SNEGSKA (reference sequence). The CDR3 sequence is 19 residues long. V was clipped by 5 bases and J by 3 bases; unmatched bases: 19. The CDR3 is CSAAPPAIAGGQWTDTQYF. CDR3 DNA: TGCAGTGCTGCCCCCCCGGCTATAGCGGGGGGGCAGTGGACAGATACGCAGTATTTT.

CDR3 sequence (DNA): TGTGCCAGCAGCCGTGGACTAGCGGTTGAGCAGTACTTC. Residues: CASSRGLAVEQYF. The V call is TRBV7-2, the J call TRBJ2-7, with TRBD2 matching 10 bases. The V gene's germline CDR1 is SGHTA and CDR2 FQGNSA. J lost 7 bases, V lost 5 bases, and 5 bases had no gene match. The CDR3 has 13 amino acids.

The chain couples TRBV5-1 to TRBJ2-2, with D maybe TRBD1 (6 bases). Trimming shortened V by 4 bases and J by 2 bases, and 21 bases separated the two germline ends. Germline V gene lookup returns CDR1 SGHRS and CDR2 YFSETQ. The CDR3 contains 18 residues. CDR3 protein: CASSLSLAGGSNTGELFF. The CDR3 nucleotides read TGCGCCAGCAGCCTGAGTCTAGCTGGGGGCAGTAACACCGGGGAGCTGTTTTTT.

This clonotype was picked up one time. The chain couples TRBV20-1 to TRBJ2-1, with 7 bases that match TRBD1. Germline trimming cut 6 bases from V and 5 bases from J; bases unmatched to any gene: 1. Germline CDR1 DFQATT, CDR2 SNEGSKA (reference sequence). CDR3 size: 11 residues. CDR3 coding DNA: TGCAGTGCCGGGACAGACAATGAGCAGTTCTTC. Its translation: CSAGTDNEQFF.

The rearrangement joins TRBV29-1 to TRBJ2-3; possible D gene TRBD2, 6 bases. Germline CDR1 is SQVTM and CDR2 is ANQGSEA. CDR3 length: 13 residues. Trimming cost V 3 bases and J 4 bases, with 11 bases left between them. As DNA, the CDR3 is TGCAGCGTTGAGGCTAGCGACGCAGATACGCAGTATTTT. The encoded protein is CSVEASDADTQYF.

V gene TRBV5-1 combines with J gene TRBJ2-1; 7 nucleotides align to TRBD1. The trim removed 1 base at V and 2 bases at J, leaving 6 bases unmatched. Looked up from germline, CDR1 is SGHRS and CDR2 is YFSETQ. There are 16 residues in the CDR3. The CDR3 protein is CASSLSTGAPYNEQFF. As DNA, the CDR3 is TGCGCCAGCAGCTTGTCTACAGGGGCCCCCTACAATGAGCAGTTCTTC.

The chain links TRBV4-2 to TRBJ2-1; the D gene is possibly TRBD1 (5 bases). The CDR3 is made up of 12 amino acids. CDR1 and CDR2 from the germline V gene are LGHNA and YNFKEQ. V lost 4 bases, J lost 8 bases, and 9 bases lay in between. CDR3 sequence reads: CASSPPTDEQFF. Written as DNA, the CDR3 is TGTGCCAGCAGCCCTCCGACAGATGAGCAGTTCTTC.

This clonotype is a singleton in its sample. The chain employs TRBV3-1 and TRBJ2-3, with a tentative D call TRBD1 (5 bases). Per the germline V gene, CDR1 is LGHDT and CDR2 is YNNKEL (reference sequence). The CDR3 has 15 amino acids. Trimming pared 6 bases from V and 0 bases from J, leaving 13 bases between. The chain's CDR3 is CASSLRTPSTDTQYF. In nucleotides, the CDR3 is TGTGCCAGCAGTCTCCGGACACCTAGCACAGATACGCAGTATTTT.

J is TRBJ2-1 and V is TRBV20-1; 7 bases line up with TRBD2. The trim removed 5 bases at V and 0 bases at J, leaving 4 bases unmatched. The CDR3 covers 14 residues. Germline values: CDR1 DFQATT, CDR2 SNEGSKA (reference sequence). The CDR3: CSAGSSGSYNEQFF. CDR3 sequence (DNA): TGCAGTGCTGGCTCTAGCGGCTCCTACAATGAGCAGTTCTTC.

The rearrangement joins TRBV19 to TRBJ1-2; 7 positions match TRBD1. V gave up 6 bases and J gave up 4 bases; unmatched junction bases: 11. The CDR3 contains 15 residues. Germline V CDR1 and CDR2: LNHDA, SQIVND (reference sequence). This CDR3 is CASSPFGQESYGYTF. The CDR3 coding sequence is TGTGCCAGTAGCCCTTTCGGACAGGAGAGCTATGGCTACACCTTC.

This clonotype has only a few counts. The rearrangement joins TRBV7-8 to TRBJ2-3; 11 nucleotides align to TRBD2. There are 15 residues in the CDR3. V lost 3 bases to trimming and J lost 4 bases; unmatched junction nucleotides: 3. Germline V gene lookup returns CDR1 SGHVS and CDR2 FQNEAQ. The CDR3 loop is CASSFLAGGPDTQYF. The CDR3 bases are TGTGCCAGCAGCTTCTTAGCGGGGGGGCCAGATACGCAGTATTTT.

This sequence joins TRBV7-8 and TRBJ1-5, with 8 bases lining up with TRBD1. Germline-derived CDR1 and CDR2 are SGHVS and FQNEAQ. The CDR3 consists of 15 residues. The junction had 6 bases not matched to a gene; V was cut back by 1 base and J by 7 bases. The CDR3 reads CASSLGGQGGQPQHF. The CDR3 region has the DNA TGTGCCAGCAGCTTAGGAGGACAGGGCGGACAGCCCCAGCATTTT.

This chain uses TRBV29-1 with TRBJ2-7, with 8 nucleotides matching TRBD1. This CDR3 comprises 13 residues. Germline assignment: CDR1 SQVTM and CDR2 ANQGSEA. Trimming at V came to 4 bases and at J to 2 bases, leaving 4 bases not matched to a gene. CDR3 region: CSVADRATYEQYF. CDR3 nucleotide sequence: TGCAGCGTTGCGGACAGGGCAACCTACGAGCAGTACTTC.

The rearrangement uses TRBV12-3 or TRBV12-4 and TRBJ2-3; possibly TRBD1 or TRBD2 for D (5 bases each). This CDR3 has 15 residues. Trimming pared 6 bases from V and 2 bases from J, leaving 15 bases between. This chain's CDR3 is CASSSITGPTDTQYF. Written as DNA, the CDR3 is TGTGCCAGCAGCTCTATAACGGGACCCACAGATACGCAGTATTTT.

J is TRBJ1-2 and V is TRBV28; D possibly corresponds to TRBD1 (5 bases). The CDR3 has 13 amino acids. Trimming took 3 bases from V and 5 from J, leaving 10 bases between them. In germline, CDR1 is MDHEN, CDR2 SYDVKM. Here the CDR3 DNA reads TGTGCCAGCAGTTTTGTGACAGCGTATGGCTACACCTTC. Translating it yields CASSFVTAYGYTF.

This clonotype was observed at least ten times. This chain uses TRBV5-1 with TRBJ2-3; D call uncertain. The germline gives CDR1 SGHRS, CDR2 YFSETQ. The CDR3 totals 14 residues. V shed 0 bases and J shed 3 bases, with 8 bases lying between them. CDR3 amino acids: CASSLEVGTDTQYF. The CDR3 nucleotides read TGCGCCAGCAGCTTGGAGGTGGGGACAGATACGCAGTATTTT.

Turning to this clonotype: The conserved final phenylalanine or tryptophan is absent from the CDR3, which likely points to a read error. It is unclear where the CDR3 begins or ends on the DNA, so no DNA is shown, and the CDR3 is as TCRdb lists it. The gene calls are TRBV23-1 and TRBJ1-1; TRBD1, as called in the table, went unchecked against the DNA. TRBV23-1 is an open reading frame whose function is uncertain. The CDR3 has 9 residues if both end residues are counted. Here the CDR3 reads CASSQRRGP.

The CDR3 is CASSSPGNEQFF. CDR3 DNA: TGTGCCAGCAGCTCACCGGGTAATGAGCAGTTCTTC. The V call is TRBV7-6, the J call TRBJ2-1; no clear D. V shed 4 bases and J shed 7 bases, with 8 bases lying between them. The germline V gene has CDR1 SGHVS and CDR2 FNYEAQ. The CDR3 extends over 12 amino acids.

The chain employs TRBV20-1 and TRBJ2-1; TRBD1 aligns across 10 bases. The ends lost 5 bases at V and 9 bases at J; junction bases unmatched: 13. This CDR3 has 15 amino acids. Germline CDR1 and CDR2: DFQATT and SNEGSKA (reference sequence). CDR3 DNA: TGCAGTGCTCATACAGGACAGGGGGATTCAGGTGAGCAGTTCTTC. It codes for CSAHTGQGDSGEQFF.

This clonotype was counted between two and nine times. The gene calls are TRBV5-1 and TRBJ1-2; 9 bases map to TRBD1. Germline V CDR1 and CDR2: SGHRS, YFSETQ. CDR3 length: 13 amino acids. The trim removed 0 bases at V and 8 bases at J, leaving 2 bases unmatched. The CDR3: CASSLGTGEGYTF. CDR3 DNA sequence: TGCGCCAGCAGCTTGGGGACAGGGGAGGGCTACACCTTC.

This chain links TRBV7-2 with TRBJ1-4, with no clear D. Germline-derived CDR1 and CDR2 are SGHTA and FQGNSA. This CDR3 has 15 residues. V dropped 2 bases and J dropped 0 bases, with 7 bases sitting between them. The CDR3 DNA sequence: TGTGCCAGCAGCTTAATCCCAGCAACTAATGAAAAACTGTTTTTT. This translates into CASSLIPATNEKLFF.